What follows is one T cell receptor (beta chain) and its context. Its antigen is undetermined. The samples, holding roughly 0.9-11 million cryopreserved PBMC, were thawed before DNA extraction was carried out. Researchers ran immunoSEQ v3.0 at survey level. The repertoire was sequenced with immunoSEQ multiplex PCR; TCRdb's copy has only in-frame clones and lacks some. The sample consists of 20,000 or so clones, roughly 80% of them appearing once. This record comes from a study of long-term antiretroviral therapy in people with HIV. Study-wide results and limits: The repertoire was dominated at all time points by clones expanded before ART. ART adherence, viral resistance and therapy changes went unrecorded. Diversity remained lower than transplant donor controls, even though it increased after ART.

The CDR3 has 13 residues. The ends were cut back, 8 bases at V and 4 bases at J, with 17 bases in the middle. Germline V gene lookup returns CDR1 SQVTM and CDR2 ANQGSEA. The rearrangement joins TRBV29-1 to TRBJ1-1; tentatively, D is TRBD1 (6 bases). This TCR derives from a woman aged 45 to 65 with HIV. The starting material was unsorted PBMCs, obtained 1.9 years after starting antiretroviral therapy. CDR3 bases: TGCAGCTTAGACTCAGGGGTTGGCACTGAAGCTTTCTTT. Amino acid sequence: CSLDSGVGTEAFF.